One and the same sample provided the 30 T cell receptor beta chains below, sequenced in a study of shared clonotypes between healthy human individuals. The method was immunoSEQ multiplex PCR; TCRdb's version includes in-frame clones alone and lacks a portion of them. Here the sample spans some 500,000 clones, roughly 85% being singletons. Material for sequencing was PBMCs. The receptor set was obtained from a woman aged 40 to 50 in good health. Some clones in this sample may be carry-over from other donors' samples.

This clone was found once. Here the CDR3 reads CSVTARVYTDTQYF. The CDR3, as DNA: TGCAGCGTCACCGCCAGGGTTTACACAGATACGCAGTATTTT. The genes are TRBV29-1 and TRBJ2-3, with D perhaps matching TRBD1 (5 bases). Between the trimmed V and J ends, which lost 6 bases and 2 bases, there was a span of 15 bases. CDR3 length: 14 residues. Germline values: CDR1 SQVTM, CDR2 ANQGSEA.

The V and J genes are TRBV2 and TRBJ1-6, with no clear D. The V end was cut by 1 base, the J end by 2 bases, with 9 bases between. CDR1 is SNHLY and CDR2 is FYNNEI in the germline V gene. CDR3 length equals 16 residues. DNA for the CDR3: TGTGCCAGCAGTGAAGGGTTCCGGGCCTATAATTCACCCCTCCACTTT. Protein: CASSEGFRAYNSPLHF.

This clone occurred a few times. CDR3 protein: CASSFSGTGGADGELFF. Written as DNA, the CDR3 is TGTGCCAGCAGTTTCTCCGGGACAGGGGGCGCAGACGGGGAGCTGTTTTTT. The gene calls are TRBV27 and TRBJ2-2; TRBD1 aligns across 12 bases. CDR1 and CDR2 from the germline V gene are MNHEY and SMNVEV (reference sequence). The junction had 9 bases not matched to a gene; V was cut back by 3 bases and J by 7 bases. This CDR3 comprises 17 residues.

The chain employs TRBV6-1 and TRBJ2-6, with 7 bases fitting TRBD1. Trimming removed 8 bases from V and 5 bases from J; junction bases left unmatched: 3. This CDR3 is built from 13 residues. Germline V gene sequence: CDR1 MNHNS, CDR2 SASEGT. CDR3 sequence reads: CASGTVRANVLTF. In DNA form, the CDR3 reads TGTGCCAGCGGGACAGTGAGGGCCAACGTCCTGACTTTC.

The rearrangement links TRBV13 to TRBJ1-1, with 8 bases aligning to TRBD1. The V gene's germline CDR1 is PRHDT and CDR2 FYEKMQ (reference sequence). Trimming at V came to 3 bases and at J to 6 bases, leaving 9 bases not matched to a gene. The CDR3 contains 15 residues. Here the CDR3 reads CASSFYLDRGPEAFF. CDR3 bases: TGTGCCAGCAGCTTTTACCTAGACAGGGGACCTGAAGCTTTCTTT.

For this clone: A far larger clone differs by one base, so this is likely a read error. Additional DNA sequences in this sample encode the identical CDR3. V gene TRBV28 combines with J gene TRBJ1-5, with 11 bases fitting TRBD1. Germline lookup yields CDR1 MDHEN and CDR2 SYDVKM. This CDR3 comprises 15 residues. The CDR3 nucleotides are TGTGCCAGCAGTTCTCGGACAGGGGGCATTCAGCCCCAGCACTTT. Residues: CASSSRTGGIQPQHF. Supplemented by reference TRBV28 and TRBJ1-5, the full variable domain reads DVKVTQSSRYLVKRTGEKVFLECVQDMDHENMFWYRQDPGLGLRLIYFSYDVKMKEKGDIPEGYSVSREKKERFSLILESASTNQTSMYLCASSSRTGGIQPQHFGDGTRLSIL.

J is TRBJ2-5 and V is TRBV18; D may match TRBD1 or TRBD2 (5 bases each). The CDR3 covers 14 residues. V lost 4 bases and J lost 5, with 14 bases in between. Germline V gene sequence: CDR1 KGHSH, CDR2 LQKENI. The DNA of the CDR3 is TGTGCCAGCTCACTACCCGGGACCTCGGAGACCCAGTACTTC. Its protein is CASSLPGTSETQYF.

A few counts support this clone. The chain recombines TRBV5-4 with TRBJ2-1; D not certain. Germline CDR1 and CDR2: SGHNT and YYREEE (reference sequence). Trimming took off 3 bases at V and 9 bases at J, with 13 bases between the two ends. This CDR3 is 13 amino acids long. CDR3 in amino acids: CASSSRTVIEQFF. As DNA, the CDR3 is TGTGCCAGCAGCTCCCGGACGGTAATTGAGCAGTTCTTC. The whole variable domain, filled in from reference TRBV5-4 and TRBJ2-1, reads ETGVTQSPTHLIKTRGQQVTLRCSSQSGHNTVSWYQQALGQGPQFIFQYYREEENGRGNFPPRFSGLQFPNYSSELNVNALELDDSALYLCASSSRTVIEQFFGPGTRLTVL.

A few counts support this clone. The chain has TRBV2 and TRBJ2-5; 13 positions match TRBD2. Germline CDR1 is SNHLY and CDR2 is FYNNEI. This CDR3 region has 16 residues. Trimming took 4 bases from V and 1 from J; bases not matched to a gene: 3. The CDR3 DNA follows: TGTGCCAGCAGTGGTCGGACTAGCGGGAGCCAAGAGACCCAGTACTTC. Its translation is CASSGRTSGSQETQYF. Full variable domain (rest looked up from reference TRBV2 and TRBJ2-5): EPEVTQTPSHQVTQMGQEVILRCVPISNHLYFYWYRQILGQKVEFLVSFYNNEISEKSEIFDDQFSVERPDGSNFTLKIRSTKLEDSAMYFCASSGRTSGSQETQYFGPGTRLLVL.

Concerning this clone itself: The identical CDR3 is also encoded by other nucleotide sequences in the sample. This chain uses TRBV7-9 with TRBJ1-1, with D tentatively TRBD1 (5 bases). CDR3 length: 13 amino acids. V dropped 5 bases and J dropped 4 bases, with 11 bases sitting between them. Germline loops: CDR1 SEHNR, CDR2 FQNEAQ (reference sequence). As DNA, the CDR3 is TGTGCCAGCAGCCAGACCGGGGGCACTGAAGCTTTCTTT. Translating gives CASSQTGGTEAFF.

This clone was counted once. The chain uses TRBV6-4 and TRBJ2-1, with TRBD1 as a possible D gene (6 bases). Trimming removed 4 bases from V and 6 bases from J, with 16 bases in between. Germline V gene sequence: CDR1 MRHNA, CDR2 SNTAGT. The CDR3 loop spans 15 amino acids. The CDR3, as DNA: TGTGCCAGCAGTGTGGAGACAGGAAAATTCAATGAGCAGTTCTTC. This sequence encodes CASSVETGKFNEQFF.

The chain carries TRBV9 and TRBJ2-5; D is ambiguous. Trimming stripped 1 base from V and 2 bases from J, with 6 bases between. Germline CDR1 SGDLS, CDR2 YYNGEE. The CDR3 totals 13 residues. The DNA of the CDR3 is TGTGCCAGCAGCGTACAAGAACAAGAGACCCAGTACTTC. It specifies CASSVQEQETQYF.

The CDR3 DNA sequence: TGTGCCAGCCGGACCTATAATTCACCCCTCCACTTT. It is translated as CASRTYNSPLHF. This rearrangement joins TRBV27 to TRBJ1-6, with D unresolved. V was shortened by 8 bases and J by 2 bases, with 4 bases between the two germline ends. From germline, CDR1 is MNHEY and CDR2 SMNVEV (reference sequence). There are 12 residues in the CDR3.

The gene calls are TRBV10-3 and TRBJ2-3; D may be TRBD1 or TRBD2 (5 bases each). Germline values: CDR1 ENHRY, CDR2 SYGVKD. The V gene lost 6 bases and the J gene lost 4 bases, with 11 bases spanning the gap. This CDR3 region has 13 residues. The CDR3 reads CAIRDQGADTQYF. The DNA of the CDR3 is TGTGCCATCAGGGACCAGGGAGCAGATACGCAGTATTTT.

The chain links TRBV7-3 to TRBJ2-5; 11 nucleotides agree with TRBD2. Germline CDR1 reads SGHTA; CDR2 reads FQGTGA. With V trimmed by 3 bases and J by 5 bases, 11 bases remained unmatched. CDR3 size: 17 residues. CDR3 sequence (DNA): TGTGCCAGCAGCTTGGGACTAGCGGTCCCCGGAGGGGAGACCCAGTACTTC. Protein product: CASSLGLAVPGGETQYF.

This clone was recorded only once. The chain has TRBV13 and TRBJ2-7; D perhaps matches TRBD2 (6 bases). This CDR3 is 16 amino acids long. The V gene lost 2 bases and the J gene lost 3 bases, with 17 bases spanning the gap. Germline V gene lookup returns CDR1 PRHDT and CDR2 FYEKMQ (reference sequence). CDR3 sequence reads: CASSLRLRRGNYEQYF. CDR3 nucleotides: TGTGCCAGCAGCTTACGATTGCGGCGGGGCAACTACGAGCAGTACTTC.

The chain is built from TRBV9 and TRBJ2-2; 10 nucleotides agree with TRBD1. The V gene end was trimmed by 7 bases and the J gene end by 6 bases; junction bases not matched to a gene: 21. The germline gives CDR1 SGDLS, CDR2 YYNGEE. The CDR3 totals 19 residues. The DNA of the CDR3 is TGTGCCAGCGGGAGGGAGCCGAGGGTAGGGACAGGGGCTCCCGGGGAGCTGTTTTTT. Its protein product is CASGREPRVGTGAPGELFF.

This chain links TRBV6-1 with TRBJ2-3, with D perhaps TRBD2 (5 bases). Germline values: CDR1 MNHNS, CDR2 SASEGT. The V end was cut by 3 bases, the J end by 2 bases, with 12 bases between. This CDR3 is 15 amino acids long. The CDR3 bases are TGTGCCAGCAGTGAGAGGCACGGGGACACAGATACGCAGTATTTT. Translating it yields CASSERHGDTDTQYF.

In its sample, this clone was seen a few times. The chain has TRBV28 and TRBJ2-1; D is unclear. Germline assignment: CDR1 MDHEN and CDR2 SYDVKM. The CDR3 has 13 residues. The germline V and J ends were trimmed by 6 bases and 2 bases, with 8 bases remaining between them. CDR3 residues: CASSRSAYNEQFF. The CDR3 bases are TGTGCCAGCAGCCGGAGTGCCTACAATGAGCAGTTCTTC. The full variable domain, its missing parts supplied by reference TRBV28 and TRBJ2-1, is DVKVTQSSRYLVKRTGEKVFLECVQDMDHENMFWYRQDPGLGLRLIYFSYDVKMKEKGDIPEGYSVSREKKERFSLILESASTNQTSMYLCASSRSAYNEQFFGPGTRLTVL.

The V and J genes are TRBV7-9 and TRBJ2-7; no definite D call. The germline gives CDR1 SEHNR, CDR2 FQNEAQ (reference sequence). With 1 base removed from V and 2 bases from J, the gap between germline ends came to 12 bases. The CDR3 has 15 residues. The CDR3 loop reads CASSLESGEAYEQYF. The CDR3 nucleotides read TGTGCCAGCAGCTTAGAATCAGGAGAGGCCTACGAGCAGTACTTC.

V gene TRBV19 combines with J gene TRBJ2-6; TRBD1 aligns across 8 bases. The germline V gene has CDR1 LNHDA and CDR2 SQIVND (reference sequence). This CDR3 has 18 amino acids. With 6 bases clipped from V and 1 base from J, the junction kept 11 bases outside the gene matches. CDR3 coding DNA: TGTGCCAGTAGAAAAGGACAGGGCGCTCGGTCTGGGGCCAACGTCCTGACTTTC. This translates into CASRKGQGARSGANVLTF.

The chain has TRBV6-4 and TRBJ2-2; D call uncertain. CDR3 size: 14 residues. V lost 4 bases, J lost 6 bases, and 12 bases lay in between. Germline V gene sequence: CDR1 MRHNA, CDR2 SNTAGT. The CDR3 sequence is CASSGLPRPGELFF. CDR3 sequence (DNA): TGTGCCAGCAGTGGCCTCCCTCGACCCGGGGAGCTGTTTTTT.

This chain uses TRBV7-2 with TRBJ2-7; 9 positions match TRBD2. The CDR3 covers 15 residues. V lost 0 bases to trimming and J lost 0 bases; unmatched junction nucleotides: 0. Per germline, CDR1 SGHTA and CDR2 FQGNSA. Written as DNA, the CDR3 is TGTGCCAGCAGCTTAGCAGCGGGGGGCTCCTACGAGCAGTACTTC. This encodes CASSLAAGGSYEQYF.

This clone has a single count. The V gene is TRBV11-3, the J gene TRBJ2-3; D is perhaps TRBD1 (7 bases). The length of the CDR3 is 15 residues. V lost 5 bases and J 6 bases, leaving 18 bases between the germline ends. Germline CDR1 is SGHNT and CDR2 is YENEEA. CDR3 sequence (DNA): TGTGCCAGCAGCCCGGGGGACAGCACCAGTGATACGCAGTATTTT. Protein: CASSPGDSTSDTQYF.

The V gene is TRBV11-2, the J gene TRBJ2-7; D might be TRBD2 (5 bases). Germline CDR1 is SGHAT and CDR2 is FQNNGV. The ends were cut back, 3 bases at V and 1 base at J, with 13 bases in the middle. CDR3 length: 15 amino acids. CDR3 residues: CASSFDPTSSYEQYF. The CDR3 bases are TGTGCCAGCAGCTTCGACCCTACTAGTTCCTACGAGCAGTACTTC.

The V and J genes are TRBV27 and TRBJ2-7; D not resolved. The CDR3 extends over 13 amino acids. V lost 0 bases and J 3 bases, leaving 6 bases between the germline ends. Germline V gene sequence: CDR1 MNHEY, CDR2 SMNVEV (reference sequence). The CDR3 DNA sequence: TGTGCCAGCAGTTTATCGATAAGCTACGAGCAGTACTTC. Encoded protein: CASSLSISYEQYF.

This rearrangement joins TRBV7-3 to TRBJ2-1, with unresolved D. The V end lost 5 bases, the J end lost 0 bases, and 11 bases lay between the germline ends. The CDR3 is made up of 15 amino acids. Germline CDR1 and CDR2: SGHTA and FQGTGA. The CDR3 spells CASSQQRSSYNEQFF. The CDR3 coding sequence is TGTGCCAGCAGCCAGCAGCGCAGCTCCTACAATGAGCAGTTCTTC.

This chain joins TRBV6-1 and TRBJ2-5; the D is unclear. There are 15 residues in the CDR3. Trimming shortened V by 3 bases and J by 0 bases, and 11 bases separated the two germline ends. Germline V CDR1 and CDR2: MNHNS, SASEGT. DNA for the CDR3: TGTGCCAGCAGTGAGGTCGACCAGTACCAAGAGACCCAGTACTTC. It specifies CASSEVDQYQETQYF.

Regarding this clone: One base separates it from a far larger clone, so it is likely a read error. Other DNA sequences in this sample translate to the same CDR3. V is TRBV19 and J is TRBJ2-1; 10 bases are shared with TRBD2. The CDR3 sequence is 16 residues long. Per germline, CDR1 LNHDA and CDR2 SQIVND (reference sequence). This CDR3 is CASSIGGASGSNEQFF. The CDR3 nucleotides read TGTGCCAGTAGTATCGGCGGGGCTAGCGGGAGCAATGAGCAATTCTTC.

The chain is built from TRBV7-2 and TRBJ1-2; the match to TRBD1 covers 7 bases. The CDR3 spans 14 residues. Germline lookup yields CDR1 SGHTA and CDR2 FQGNSA. The J segment lost 7 bases and the V segment lost 5 bases, leaving 10 bases of the junction unmatched. CDR3 nucleotides: TGTGCCAGCAGCAATACTGGGACAGCTTTTGGCTACACCTTC. Protein sequence: CASSNTGTAFGYTF.